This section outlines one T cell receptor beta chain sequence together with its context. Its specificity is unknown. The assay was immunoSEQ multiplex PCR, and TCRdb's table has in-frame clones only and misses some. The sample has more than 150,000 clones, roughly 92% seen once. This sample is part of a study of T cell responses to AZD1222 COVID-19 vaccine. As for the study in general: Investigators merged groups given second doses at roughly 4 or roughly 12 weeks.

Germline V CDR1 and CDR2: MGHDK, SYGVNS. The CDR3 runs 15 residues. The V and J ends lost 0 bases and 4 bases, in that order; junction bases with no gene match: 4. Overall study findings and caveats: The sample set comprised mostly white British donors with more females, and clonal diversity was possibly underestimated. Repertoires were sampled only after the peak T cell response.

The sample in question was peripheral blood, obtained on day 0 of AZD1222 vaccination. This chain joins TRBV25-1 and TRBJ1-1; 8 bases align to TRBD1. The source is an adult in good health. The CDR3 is CASSEYQGAGTEAFF. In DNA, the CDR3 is TGTGCCAGCAGTGAATATCAGGGGGCTGGCACTGAAGCTTTCTTT.